This T cell receptor (beta chain) was recovered during a study of T cell repertoires in cytomegalovirus infection (dated by TCRdb to the late 2010s). Study-wide context: The HLA type of each donor mattered for the analysis, because public TCR beta signatures pointed to carriage of CMV infection along with the matching HLA type. The study at large found these results: The ex vivo response was dominated by HLA-C-restricted CMV-specific TCR beta clonotypes, which also provided the single most frequent clonotype in two of eight donors. In both this cohort and an independent cohort of several hundred donors, the cumulative frequency of public TCR beta family members distinguished carriers of CMV infection plus the relevant HLA type.

The listed sequencing device is Illumina HiSeq 1500. TCRdb passed the public sequencing reads through fastp at Q25 and MiXCR, retaining productive beta sequences. A single entry per CDR3 protein holds the most common genes and DNA from its merged rows. The sample table lists some 600,000 distinct CDR3 sequences, roughly 24% of them with a count of one. The top ten hold approximately 8.2% of the sample. V has 4 bases trimmed and J has 5 bases trimmed; junction bases matching no gene number 8. Measured from the cysteine to the phenylalanine, the CDR3 is 16 residues long. This entry keeps only the CDR3 DNA: 48 bases, framed from base 1. CDR1 and CDR2, looked up from the germline V gene (reference sequence), are SEHNR and FQNEAQ. Turning to this clonotype: Its recognized antigen is unknown. Base qualities are missing; no much larger clone stands one base away.

This clonotype originated in a human donor in good health (CMV status not recorded). Some clones in this sample may be carry-over from other donors' samples. Rearrangement joined TRBV7-9 to TRBJ2-1; TRBD1 aligns with 10 central bases. Sequencing used CD8+ T cells from PBMCs. The CDR3 reads CASSSGQGPEDNEQFF. Here is the DNA: TGTGCCAGCAGCTCGGGACAGGGGCCGGAGGACAATGAGCAGTTCTTC.